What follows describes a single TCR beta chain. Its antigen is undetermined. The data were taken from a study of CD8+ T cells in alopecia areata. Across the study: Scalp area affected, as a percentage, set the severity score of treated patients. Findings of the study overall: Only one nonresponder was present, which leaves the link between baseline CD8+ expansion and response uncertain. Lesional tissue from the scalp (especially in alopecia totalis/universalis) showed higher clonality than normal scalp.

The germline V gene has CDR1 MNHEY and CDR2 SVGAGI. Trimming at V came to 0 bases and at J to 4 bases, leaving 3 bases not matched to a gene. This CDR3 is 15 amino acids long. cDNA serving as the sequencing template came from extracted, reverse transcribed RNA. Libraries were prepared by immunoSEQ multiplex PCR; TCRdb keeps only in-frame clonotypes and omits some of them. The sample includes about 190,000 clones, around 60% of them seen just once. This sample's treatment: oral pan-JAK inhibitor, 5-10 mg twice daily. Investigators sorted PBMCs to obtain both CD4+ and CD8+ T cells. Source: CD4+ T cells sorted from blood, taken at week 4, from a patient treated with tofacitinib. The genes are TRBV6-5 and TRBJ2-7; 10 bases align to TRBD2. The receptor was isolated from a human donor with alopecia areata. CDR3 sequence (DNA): TGTGCCAGCAGTTACTCGGCTAGCGGGAGATACGAGCAGTACTTC. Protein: CASSYSASGRYEQYF.